This record concerns one T cell receptor beta chain sequence. Germline-derived CDR1 and CDR2 are MDHEN and SYDVKM. V was pared by 10 bases and J by 0 bases, with 15 bases between. This CDR3 region has 14 residues. Sequencing used immunoSEQ multiplex PCR; TCRdb keeps in-frame clones, though not all of them. The repertoire includes tens of thousands of clones, just under 90% of them detected once, and 5.4% sits in the top ten. The sample comes from a study of OX40 agonist ivuxolimab in advanced cancers. Sequenced material: CD4+ or CD8+ T cells sorted from blood, taken in a trial of the OX40 agonist ivuxolimab. The chain has TRBV28 and TRBJ1-2; no definite D call. The source of this sequence is an adult with an advanced solid tumor such as melanoma, head and neck, liver or kidney cancer. The CDR3 loop is CAIPLQPPNYGYTF. The DNA of the CDR3 is TGTGCCATCCCGCTACAGCCTCCTAACTATGGCTACACCTTC.